Listed here are 24 T cell receptor beta chains from one sample, sequenced in a study of T-cell memory formation after mild COVID-19. From the 5' RACE reads, TCRdb called clonotypes with MiXCR, one entry per CDR3 protein. In the table there are approximately 89,000 distinct CDR3 sequences, over 10% of which are singletons. Material: PBMCs or a T cell subset sorted from them (not recorded which). The receptor set was obtained from a man aged 18 to 30 who had mild COVID-19 (a few samples of this study predate the infection). Cell type and time point are not known.

The chain is built from TRBV7-8 and TRBJ2-1, with D uncertain. CDR1 and CDR2 (germline): SGHVS, FQNEAQ. Deletions cut 0 bases from V and 11 bases from J, with 11 bases between. The length of the CDR3 is 13 residues. The CDR3 here is CASSLAIDPKQFF. CDR3 nucleotides: TGTGCCAGCAGCTTAGCGATAGATCCAAAGCAGTTCTTC.

There are a few counts of this clonotype. This sequence joins TRBV15 and TRBJ2-5; a possible D gene is TRBD2 (5 bases). The CDR3 consists of 17 residues. V dropped 5 bases and J dropped 2 bases, with 21 bases sitting between them. Germline V gene lookup returns CDR1 LNHNV and CDR2 YYDKDF (reference sequence). CDR3 DNA: TGTGCCACCAGCTCACCCAAGAGGGCCGGGTCGCAAGAGACCCAGTACTTC. Translating gives CATSSPKRAGSQETQYF. The full variable domain, completed using reference TRBV15 and TRBJ2-5, is DAMVIQNPRYQVTQFGKPVTLSCSQTLNHNVMYWYQQKSSQAPKLLFHYYDKDFNNEADTPDNFQSRRPNTSFCFLDIRSPGLGDTAMYLCATSSPKRAGSQETQYFGPGTRLLVL.

The chain has TRBV14 and TRBJ1-6, with D unclear. Germline V gene data show CDR1 as SGHDN and CDR2 as FVKESK. Trimming stripped 5 bases from V and 11 bases from J, with 13 bases between. The CDR3 loop spans 13 amino acids. CDR3 sequence reads: CASSIRERPPLHF. The CDR3 nucleotides read TGTGCCAGCAGCATACGGGAGAGACCACCCCTCCACTTT.

This clonotype came up a few times. V is TRBV5-1 and J is TRBJ1-1; D perhaps matches TRBD1 (5 bases). The germline CDR1 and CDR2 sequences are SGHRS and YFSETQ. The CDR3 runs 15 residues. V shed 0 bases and J shed 3 bases, with 12 bases lying between them. The CDR3 sequence: CASSLAGRTDTEAFF. The CDR3 nucleotides are TGCGCCAGCAGCTTGGCAGGGCGGACGGACACTGAAGCTTTCTTT.

The chain combines TRBV19 with TRBJ1-5; 10 bases match TRBD1. This CDR3 has 16 residues. V was clipped by 4 bases and J by 3 bases; unmatched bases: 6. Germline V gives CDR1 LNHDA, CDR2 SQIVND (reference sequence). CDR3 amino acids: CASSTAGTGVNQPQHF. CDR3 bases: TGTGCCAGTAGTACTGCCGGGACAGGGGTCAATCAGCCCCAGCATTTT.

Only a few counts were recorded for this clonotype. CDR3: CASSYLSGYTDTQYF. The CDR3 region has the DNA TGTGCCAGCAGTTACCTTAGCGGTTACACAGATACGCAGTATTTT. The rearrangement uses TRBV6-6 and TRBJ2-3, with D perhaps matching TRBD2 (6 bases). The CDR3 is 15 residues long. V lost 2 bases and J 2 bases, leaving 11 bases between the germline ends. CDR1 is MNHNY and CDR2 is SVGAGI in the germline V gene (reference sequence).

This chain uses TRBV4-1 with TRBJ2-3; the D is unclear. V lost 1 base, J lost 3 bases, and 8 bases lay in between. CDR1 and CDR2 (germline): MGHRA, YSYEKL. This CDR3 contains 14 residues. The CDR3 loop reads CASSQGVTTDTQYF. The CDR3 nucleotides read TGCGCCAGCAGCCAAGGGGTGACGACAGATACGCAGTATTTT.

The CDR3 region is CATSSSQGALYEQYF. In DNA form, the CDR3 reads TGTGCCACCAGCAGTTCCCAGGGGGCCCTCTACGAGCAGTACTTC. The rearrangement links TRBV15 to TRBJ2-7; 8 bases map to TRBD1. The CDR3 runs 15 residues. Trimming at V came to 3 bases and at J to 3 bases, leaving 7 bases not matched to a gene. Germline V lookup: CDR1 LNHNV, CDR2 YYDKDF (reference sequence).

The V and J genes are TRBV5-1 and TRBJ1-2, with D possibly matching TRBD1 (5 bases). Germline loops: CDR1 SGHRS, CDR2 YFSETQ. Trimming left V 7 bases short and J 2 bases short, with 15 bases between. The CDR3 sequence is 14 residues long. CDR3 in amino acids: CASQERPGNYGYTF. CDR3 DNA sequence: TGCGCCAGCCAAGAAAGACCAGGGAACTATGGCTACACCTTC.

The rearrangement links TRBV6-5 to TRBJ2-5; D is undetermined. Per the germline V gene, CDR1 is MNHEY and CDR2 is SVGAGI. V was clipped by 7 bases and J by 2 bases, with 14 bases between them. CDR3 length equals 14 residues. CDR3 loop: CASTTWQRQETQYF. The CDR3 coding sequence is TGTGCCAGCACCACCTGGCAGAGACAAGAGACCCAGTACTTC.

This clonotype was recorded only once. The chain links TRBV5-1 to TRBJ2-7; D remains unclear. CDR3 length: 10 amino acids. Per germline, CDR1 SGHRS and CDR2 YFSETQ. V gave up 8 bases and J gave up 6 bases, with 9 bases separating them. CDR3 DNA: TGCGCCAGACAGTGGAGCGAGCAGTACTTC. This translates into CARQWSEQYF.

This clonotype was recorded a few times. The chain employs TRBV7-2 and TRBJ1-1, with TRBD1 as a possible D gene (5 bases). Trimming left V 5 bases short and J 0 bases short, with 16 bases between. Per germline, CDR1 SGHTA and CDR2 FQGNSA. There are 16 residues in the CDR3. The CDR3 DNA reads as TGTGCCAGCAGCACCGGGACGAACCCTATGAACACTGAAGCTTTCTTT. It specifies CASSTGTNPMNTEAFF.

This clonotype occurred a few times. The chain employs TRBV5-1 and TRBJ2-1, with TRBD1 identical over 9 bases. This CDR3 has 12 residues. V shed 4 bases, J shed 9 bases, and the junction held 2 bases outside the gene matches. Germline CDR1 reads SGHRS; CDR2 reads YFSETQ. CDR3 amino acids: CASSPGQGEQFF. The CDR3 nucleotides read TGCGCCAGCAGCCCGGGACAGGGTGAGCAGTTCTTC.

CDR3 in amino acids: CASRSGGRANQPQHF. The CDR3 DNA sequence: TGTGCCAGCAGGTCCGGGGGGAGGGCCAATCAGCCCCAGCATTTT. The chain recombines TRBV28 with TRBJ1-5; D is possibly TRBD1 (5 bases). The CDR3 is 15 amino acids. Looked up from germline, CDR1 is MDHEN and CDR2 is SYDVKM. Trimming shortened V by 6 bases and J by 3 bases, and 15 bases separated the two germline ends.

This clonotype was detected a few times. V usage is TRBV4-1 and J usage is TRBJ1-2, with D unresolved. Looked up from germline, CDR1 is MGHRA and CDR2 is YSYEKL. Trimming shortened V by 6 bases and J by 8 bases, and 13 bases separated the two germline ends. This CDR3 has 12 residues. The CDR3 is CASRQPIGGYTF. The CDR3 coding sequence is TGCGCCAGCAGACAGCCTATTGGGGGCTACACCTTC.

This clonotype turned up a few times. The rearrangement links TRBV10-3 to TRBJ2-3, with a weak D call TRBD2 (6 bases). V dropped 0 bases and J dropped 1 base, with 8 bases sitting between them. The V gene's germline CDR1 is ENHRY and CDR2 SYGVKD. CDR3 length: 15 amino acids. CDR3 sequence reads: CAISESGGGTDTQYF. The CDR3 coding sequence is TGTGCCATCAGTGAGTCGGGCGGGGGCACAGATACGCAGTATTTT.

The rearrangement uses TRBV29-1 and TRBJ1-2; D call uncertain. The CDR3 is 11 amino acids. CDR1 and CDR2 (germline): SQVTM, ANQGSEA. The germline V and J ends were trimmed by 7 bases and 8 bases, with 14 bases remaining between them. The CDR3 sequence is CSASASEGYTF. CDR3 sequence (DNA): TGCAGCGCCTCCGCCAGTGAGGGCTACACCTTC. The full variable domain, in which reference TRBV29-1 and TRBJ1-2 provide the parts outside the CDR3, is SAVISQKPSRDICQRGTSLTIQCQVDSQVTMMFWYRQQPGQSLTLIATANQGSEATYESGFVIDKFPISRPNLTFSTLTVSNMSPEDSSIYLCSASASEGYTFGSGTRLTVV.

This clonotype was seen a few times. This rearrangement joins TRBV20-1 to TRBJ1-4; D is perhaps TRBD1 (5 bases). The germline V gene has CDR1 DFQATT and CDR2 SNEGSKA (reference sequence). This CDR3 has 15 residues. The V end lost 3 bases, the J end lost 8 bases, and 19 bases lay between the germline ends. CDR3 protein: CSASLSGQYYEKLFF. The CDR3 DNA reads as TGCAGTGCTAGTCTCTCAGGGCAGTATTACGAAAAACTGTTTTTT.

This clonotype was seen at least ten times. The rearrangement uses TRBV27 and TRBJ2-7; 8 nucleotides match TRBD1. Per the germline V gene, CDR1 is MNHEY and CDR2 is SMNVEV (reference sequence). CDR3 size: 12 residues. Trimming cost V 6 bases and J 4 bases; bases outside gene matches: 2. The CDR3 loop reads CASSRTGYEQYF. CDR3 bases: TGTGCCAGCAGCCGGACAGGGTACGAGCAGTACTTC.

This clonotype has a count of ten or more. The rearrangement joins TRBV5-1 to TRBJ2-3; D possibly corresponds to TRBD1 (5 bases). Germline V CDR1 and CDR2: SGHRS, YFSETQ. Trimming removed 0 bases from V and 4 bases from J, with 12 bases in between. The CDR3 has 15 residues. The CDR3 loop is CASSLEGQSADTQYF. The CDR3 DNA reads as TGCGCCAGCAGCTTGGAGGGGCAAAGCGCAGATACGCAGTATTTT.

This chain joins TRBV7-9 and TRBJ1-1; D gene ambiguous. The germline CDR1 and CDR2 sequences are SEHNR and FQNEAQ (reference sequence). This CDR3 spans 14 amino acids. V lost 8 bases to trimming and J lost 0 bases, with 13 bases between them. The chain's CDR3 is CASAPGILNTEAFF. The CDR3 coding sequence is TGTGCCAGCGCCCCGGGCATATTGAACACTGAAGCTTTCTTT.

This clonotype has ten or more counts. This chain uses TRBV6-1 with TRBJ2-1, with 11 bases that match TRBD2. The trim removed 8 bases at V and 0 bases at J, leaving 9 bases unmatched. Germline CDR1 and CDR2: MNHNS and SASEGT. The CDR3 extends over 17 amino acids. The CDR3 spells CASRGLAGGSSYNEQFF. The CDR3 DNA reads TGTGCCAGCCGCGGGCTAGCGGGGGGCAGCTCCTACAATGAGCAGTTCTTC.

This clonotype came up a few times. This chain uses TRBV12-3 or TRBV12-4 with TRBJ1-1; D is undetermined. The CDR3 is made up of 14 amino acids. V was cut by 2 bases and J by 0 bases, with 7 bases left in between. The CDR3 protein is CASSLSMLNTEAFF. CDR3 sequence (DNA): TGTGCCAGCAGTTTATCCATGTTGAACACTGAAGCTTTCTTT.

The gene calls are TRBV4-1 and TRBJ2-7; D is unresolved. This CDR3 contains 14 residues. Germline V gene data show CDR1 as MGHRA and CDR2 as YSYEKL. V dropped 1 base and J dropped 11 bases, with 18 bases sitting between them. For the CDR3, the DNA is TGCGCCAGCAGCCAAGCGCCTTTCGATCCGGACGAGTACTTC. Translation: CASSQAPFDPDEYF.